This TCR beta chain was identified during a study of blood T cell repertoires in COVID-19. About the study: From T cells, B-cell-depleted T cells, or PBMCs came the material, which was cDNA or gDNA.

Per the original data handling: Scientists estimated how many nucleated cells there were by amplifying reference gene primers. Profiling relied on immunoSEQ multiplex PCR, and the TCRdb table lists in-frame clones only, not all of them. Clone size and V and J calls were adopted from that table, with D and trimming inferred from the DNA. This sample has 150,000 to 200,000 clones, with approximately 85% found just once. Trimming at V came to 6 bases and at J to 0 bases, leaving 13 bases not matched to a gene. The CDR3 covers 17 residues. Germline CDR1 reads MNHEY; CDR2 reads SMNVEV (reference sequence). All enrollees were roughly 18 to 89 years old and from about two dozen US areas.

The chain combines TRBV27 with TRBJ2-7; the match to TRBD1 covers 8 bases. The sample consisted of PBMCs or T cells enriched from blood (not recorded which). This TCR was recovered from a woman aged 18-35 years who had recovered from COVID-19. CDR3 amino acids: CASRLGTGKDFSYEQYF. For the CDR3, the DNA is TGTGCCAGCAGATTAGGGACAGGCAAGGATTTCTCCTACGAGCAGTACTTC.